This T cell receptor (beta chain) stems from a study of T cells in Graves' hyperthyroidism and ophthalmopathy. General observations from the study: Ophthalmopathy cases were set apart from stable hyperthyroidism by a 13 V-J model.

The CDR3 regions of TCR beta were amplified from RNA transcripts. In the first-round RT-PCR of the TCR CDR3, the HTBI primer set was used. TCRdb fed the multiplex PCR reads into MiXCR, producing one record per CDR3 protein. Of 800,000 or so distinct CDR3 sequences listed, approximately 40% are singletons. Based on clinical symptoms, serum thyroxine and TRAb, thyroid ultrasound and orbital computed tomography, diagnoses were reached. As concerns this clonotype: Its target is not known.

The CDR3 runs to 16 residues. V lost 3 bases to trimming and J lost 2 bases, with 17 bases between them. Germline V lookup: CDR1 LGHNA, CDR2 YSLEER. V is TRBV4-3 and J is TRBJ2-7; the D is unclear. This TCR was recovered from a young man with Graves' hyperthyroidism. Sequencing input: blood. CDR3 DNA: TGCGCCAGCAGCCACTCCGGAAGCTCCTTAACCTACGAGCAGTACTTC. Translation: CASSHSGSSLTYEQYF.